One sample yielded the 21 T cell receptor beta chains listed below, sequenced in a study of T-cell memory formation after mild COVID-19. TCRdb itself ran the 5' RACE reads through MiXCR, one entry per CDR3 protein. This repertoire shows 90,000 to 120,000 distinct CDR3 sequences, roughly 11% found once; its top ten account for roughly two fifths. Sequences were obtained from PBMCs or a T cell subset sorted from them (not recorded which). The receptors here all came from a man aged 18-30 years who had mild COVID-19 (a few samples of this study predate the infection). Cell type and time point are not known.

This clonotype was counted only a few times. This chain's CDR3 is CASSQEIGSNEQFF. The DNA of the CDR3 is TGCGCCAGCAGCCAAGAAATTGGGAGCAATGAGCAGTTCTTC. The chain links TRBV4-1 to TRBJ2-1; D possibly corresponds to TRBD2 (5 bases). V shed 0 bases and J shed 6 bases, with 9 bases lying between them. The germline gives CDR1 MGHRA, CDR2 YSYEKL. The CDR3 spans 14 residues.

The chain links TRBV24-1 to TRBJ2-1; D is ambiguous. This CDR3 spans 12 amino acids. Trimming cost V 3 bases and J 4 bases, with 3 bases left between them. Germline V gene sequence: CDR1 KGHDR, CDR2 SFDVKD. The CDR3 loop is CATSDGYNEQFF. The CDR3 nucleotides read TGTGCCACCAGTGATGGTTACAATGAGCAGTTCTTC.

DNA of the CDR3: TGTGCCAGCAGTCCCCAGAGGGATACGCAGTATTTT. Translating it yields CASSPQRDTQYF. The gene calls are TRBV6-5 and TRBJ2-3; D uncertain. Between the trimmed V and J ends, which lost 5 bases and 6 bases, there was a span of 9 bases. The germline CDR1 and CDR2 sequences are MNHEY and SVGAGI. The CDR3 has 12 amino acids.

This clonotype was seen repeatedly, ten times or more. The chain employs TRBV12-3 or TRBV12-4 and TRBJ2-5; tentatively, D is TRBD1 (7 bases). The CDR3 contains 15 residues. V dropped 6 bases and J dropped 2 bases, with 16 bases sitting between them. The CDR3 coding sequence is TGTGCCAGCAGCGCCTCGACAGGGAGGCAAGAGACCCAGTACTTC. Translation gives CASSASTGRQETQYF.

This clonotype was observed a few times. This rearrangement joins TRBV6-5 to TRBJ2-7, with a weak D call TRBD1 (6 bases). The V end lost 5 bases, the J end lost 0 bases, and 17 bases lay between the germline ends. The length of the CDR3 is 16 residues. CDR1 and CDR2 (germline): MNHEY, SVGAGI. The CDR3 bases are TGTGCCAGCAGTCCGACAAACAGGGCTAACTCCTACGAGCAGTACTTC. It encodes CASSPTNRANSYEQYF.

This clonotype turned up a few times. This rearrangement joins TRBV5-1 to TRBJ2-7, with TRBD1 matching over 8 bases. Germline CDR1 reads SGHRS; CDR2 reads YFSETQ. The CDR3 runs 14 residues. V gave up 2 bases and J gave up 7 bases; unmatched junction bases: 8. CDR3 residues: CASSFYRGAIEQYF. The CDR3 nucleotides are TGCGCCAGCAGCTTCTACAGGGGGGCGATAGAGCAGTACTTC.

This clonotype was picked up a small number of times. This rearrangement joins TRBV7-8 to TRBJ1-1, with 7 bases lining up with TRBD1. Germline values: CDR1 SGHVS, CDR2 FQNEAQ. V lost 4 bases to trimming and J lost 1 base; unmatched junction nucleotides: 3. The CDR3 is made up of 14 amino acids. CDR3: CASSSRTGNTEAFF. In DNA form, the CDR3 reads TGTGCCAGCAGCTCCCGGACAGGGAACACTGAAGCTTTCTTT.

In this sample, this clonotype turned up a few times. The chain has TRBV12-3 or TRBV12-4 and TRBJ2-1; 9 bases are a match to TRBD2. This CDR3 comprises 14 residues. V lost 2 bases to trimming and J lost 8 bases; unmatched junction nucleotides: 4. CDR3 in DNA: TGTGCCAGCAGTTTAAGCGGGGGGATGGATGAGCAGTTCTTC. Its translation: CASSLSGGMDEQFF.

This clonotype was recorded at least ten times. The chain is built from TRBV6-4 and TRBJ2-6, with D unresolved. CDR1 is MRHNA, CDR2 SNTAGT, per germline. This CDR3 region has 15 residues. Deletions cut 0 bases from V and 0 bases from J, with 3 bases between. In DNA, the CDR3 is TGTGCCAGCAGTGACTCCAGCTCTGGGGCCAACGTCCTGACTTTC. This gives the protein CASSDSSSGANVLTF.

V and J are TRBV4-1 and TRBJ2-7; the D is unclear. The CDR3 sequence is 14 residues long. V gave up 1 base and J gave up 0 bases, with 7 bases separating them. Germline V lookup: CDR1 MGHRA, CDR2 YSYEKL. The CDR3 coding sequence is TGCGCCAGCAGCCAAGTTTCTACCTCCTACGAGCAGTACTTC. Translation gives CASSQVSTSYEQYF.

The CDR3 coding sequence is TGCAGCGTTGATTGGCAGGGGGCCAACAATGAGCAGTTCTTC. As protein: CSVDWQGANNEQFF. The V and J genes are TRBV29-1 and TRBJ2-1; 8 nucleotides match TRBD1. The trim removed 3 bases at V and 5 bases at J, leaving 6 bases unmatched. The CDR3 is 14 amino acids. Germline CDR1 SQVTM, CDR2 ANQGSEA.

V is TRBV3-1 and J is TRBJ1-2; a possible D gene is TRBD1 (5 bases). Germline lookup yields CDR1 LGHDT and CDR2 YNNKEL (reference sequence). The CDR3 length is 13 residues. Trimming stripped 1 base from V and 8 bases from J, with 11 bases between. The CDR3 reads CASSQVGRGGYTF. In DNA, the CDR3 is TGTGCCAGCAGCCAAGTTGGTAGGGGCGGCTACACCTTC.

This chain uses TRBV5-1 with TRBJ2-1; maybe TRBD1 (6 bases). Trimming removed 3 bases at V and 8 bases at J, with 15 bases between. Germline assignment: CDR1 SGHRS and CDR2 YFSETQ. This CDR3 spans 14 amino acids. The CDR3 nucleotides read TGCGCCAGCAGCTCCTGGACAGTGGGCGATGAGCAGTTCTTC. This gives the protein CASSSWTVGDEQFF.

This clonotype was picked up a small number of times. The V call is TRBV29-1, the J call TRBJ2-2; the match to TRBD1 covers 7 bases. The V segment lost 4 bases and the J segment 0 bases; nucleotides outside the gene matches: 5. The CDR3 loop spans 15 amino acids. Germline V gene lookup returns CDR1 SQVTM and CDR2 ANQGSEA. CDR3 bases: TGCAGCGTTGGGGGACAGACCGCGAACACCGGGGAGCTGTTTTTT. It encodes CSVGGQTANTGELFF.

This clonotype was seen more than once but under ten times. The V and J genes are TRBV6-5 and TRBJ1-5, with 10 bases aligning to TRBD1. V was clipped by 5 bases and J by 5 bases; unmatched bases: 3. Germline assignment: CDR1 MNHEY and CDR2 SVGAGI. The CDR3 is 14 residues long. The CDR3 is CASSLGTGDQPQHF. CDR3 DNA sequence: TGTGCCAGCAGTCTCGGGACAGGGGATCAGCCCCAGCATTTT.

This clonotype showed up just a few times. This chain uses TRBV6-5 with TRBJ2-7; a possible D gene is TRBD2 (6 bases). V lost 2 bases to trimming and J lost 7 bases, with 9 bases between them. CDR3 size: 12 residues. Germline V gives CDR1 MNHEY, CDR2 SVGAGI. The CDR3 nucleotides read TGTGCCAGCAGTTACCCCGGGAGTGAGCAGTACTTC. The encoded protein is CASSYPGSEQYF.

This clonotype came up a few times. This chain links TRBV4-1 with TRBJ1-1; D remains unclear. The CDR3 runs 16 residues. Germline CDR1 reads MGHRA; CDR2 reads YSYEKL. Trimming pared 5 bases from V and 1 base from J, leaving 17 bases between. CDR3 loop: CASSSRTGQQNTEAFF. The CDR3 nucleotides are TGCGCCAGCAGCAGCAGGACTGGGCAGCAGAACACTGAAGCTTTCTTT.

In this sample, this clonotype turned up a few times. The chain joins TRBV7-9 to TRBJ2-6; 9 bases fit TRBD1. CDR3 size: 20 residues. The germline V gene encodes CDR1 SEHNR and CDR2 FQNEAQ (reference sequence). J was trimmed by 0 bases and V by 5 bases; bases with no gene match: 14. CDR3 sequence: CASSISPGQGRGSGANVLTF. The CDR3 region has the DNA TGTGCCAGCAGCATATCACCGGGACAGGGAAGGGGCTCTGGGGCCAACGTCCTGACTTTC.

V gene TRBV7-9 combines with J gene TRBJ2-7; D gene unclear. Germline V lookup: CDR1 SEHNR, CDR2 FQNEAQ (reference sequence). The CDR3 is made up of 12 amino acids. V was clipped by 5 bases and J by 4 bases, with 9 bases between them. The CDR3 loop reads CASSVTVYEQYF. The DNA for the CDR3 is TGTGCCAGCAGCGTCACCGTGTACGAGCAGTACTTC.

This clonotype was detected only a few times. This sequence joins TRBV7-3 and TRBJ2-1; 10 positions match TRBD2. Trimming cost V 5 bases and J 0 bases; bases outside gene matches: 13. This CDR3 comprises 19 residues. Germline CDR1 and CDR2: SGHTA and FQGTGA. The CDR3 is CASSPRKRGGLSSYNEQFF. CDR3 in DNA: TGTGCCAGCAGCCCCCGAAAGCGGGGGGGGTTAAGCTCCTACAATGAGCAGTTCTTC.

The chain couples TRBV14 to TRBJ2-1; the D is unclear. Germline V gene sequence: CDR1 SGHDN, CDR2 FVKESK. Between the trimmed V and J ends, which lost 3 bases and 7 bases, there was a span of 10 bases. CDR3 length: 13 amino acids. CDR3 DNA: TGTGCCAGCAGCCATCTGGTCTGGAATGAGCAGTTCTTC. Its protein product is CASSHLVWNEQFF.